This T cell receptor beta chain derives from a study of blood T cell repertoires in COVID-19 (TCRdb year 2020). Describing the broader study: The collaborator samples originated in the United States, Italy and Spain and spanned the acute and convalescent phases of COVID-19. The material from the prospective study consisted of cDNA or gDNA derived from T cells, B-cell-depleted T cells, or PBMCs. Samples were obtained from the ongoing ImmuneRACE study (first 160 participants) and from over a thousand subjects provided by 6 global collaborators. The repertoires were released in a freely available public database intended as a resource for research on the immune response to SARS-CoV-2. Where available, HLA class I and class II types were obtained from metadata supplied by the sample provider rather than from assay-based typing. The dataset comprised deeply sampled blood TCRbeta repertoires from subjects exposed to, actively infected with, or recovered from COVID-19. Nearly every sample came with metadata listing a de-identified subject ID, COVID-19 status, age in years and sex.

Overall results and qualifications from the work: The amount of clinical and demographic metadata varied by source and participant and was provided uncurated.

A word on this clone: Its antigen is not yet known. Per-nucleotide qualities are absent, and no much larger clonotype sits a single base away.

The germline V gene yields SGHDN for CDR1 and FVKESK for CDR2. There are 13 amino acids in the CDR3, from cysteine to phenylalanine inclusive. The CDR3 DNA has 39 bases and is translated from base 1. V loses 2 bases, J loses 5 bases, and the germline ends lie 9 bases apart. One collaborating source in Seattle enrolled patients while the patients were actively infected and followed the patients over time throughout the course of disease. The collaborating institutions used their own protocols to collect whole blood in K2EDTA tubes. For TCRbeta analysis, collaborator samples were shipped as frozen whole blood, as isolated PBMCs, or as DNA extracted from either sample type. TCRbeta CDR3 regions were amplified from genomic DNA by means of the immunoSEQ Assay, a bias-controlled multiplex PCR. As for how the authors treated the data: Within the assay, amplification of reference gene primers was used to estimate how many nucleated cells each sample contained. Sequence reads were collapsed and filtered to measure the absolute abundance of every unique TCRbeta CDR3 rearrangement. For each sample, productive Simpson clonality was calculated as the square root of Simpson's diversity index over productive rearrangements. Here the immuneACCESS table is served through TCRdb, limited to in-frame sequences with V and J called. Missing clones are a known gap in these copies; in checked studies unresolved V genes cover under half, and the rest lacks a known reason. The V and J calls and clone size are taken from that table; D and trimming were inferred from the DNA. Counted in this sample were about 160,000 clones; roughly 82% of them appeared once. Roughly 6.4% of the sample comes from the top ten.

The sequencing sample was made of peripheral blood. The origin of this receptor is a woman aged 40-49 years with COVID-19, enrolled during active disease. The rearrangement combines TRBV14 with TRBJ2-5; the D gene is not confidently resolved. The nucleotide sequence is TGTGCCAGCAGCCAATACGGAGAGGAGACCCAGTACTTC. This encodes CASSQYGEETQYF.